The 26 T cell receptor beta chains reported below all come from one sample, sequenced in a study of blood T cell repertoires in COVID-19. Here immunoSEQ multiplex PCR was the method, and the copy in TCRdb shows in-frame clones only, minus some. The sample includes 300,000 or so clones, around 87% of them seen just once. Sequencing was carried out using peripheral blood. The receptors shown here come from a man between 70 and 80 years old with acute or convalescent COVID-19.

This clone was observed a single time. This sequence joins TRBV28 and TRBJ1-2, with 7 bases matching TRBD1. V trimming: 6 bases; J trimming: 2 bases; junction bases outside the gene matches: 6. The CDR3 runs to 14 residues. Per germline, CDR1 MDHEN and CDR2 SYDVKM. The CDR3 loop reads CASRIGTANYGYTF. For the CDR3, the DNA is TGTGCCAGCAGAATTGGGACAGCAAACTATGGCTACACCTTC.

The chain recombines TRBV4-2 with TRBJ1-4, with TRBD1 matching over 9 bases. This CDR3 is 17 amino acids long. The germline CDR1 and CDR2 sequences are LGHNA and YNFKEQ. V gave up 0 bases and J gave up 7 bases; unmatched junction bases: 9. Here the CDR3 DNA reads TGTGCCAGCAGCCAAGAGGCCCCGGGACAGGGAGCTGAAAAACTGTTTTTT. It specifies CASSQEAPGQGAEKLFF.

The genes are TRBV27 and TRBJ1-2, with a tentative D call TRBD1 (6 bases). This CDR3 region has 15 residues. The germline V and J ends were trimmed by 9 bases and 2 bases, with 19 bases remaining between them. Germline lookup yields CDR1 MNHEY and CDR2 SMNVEV (reference sequence). The CDR3 loop reads CASLVTGPSNYGYTF. CDR3 nucleotides: TGTGCCAGTCTTGTTACAGGGCCCTCGAACTATGGCTACACCTTC.

The chain couples TRBV19 to TRBJ2-1, with 7 bases aligning to TRBD1. This CDR3 is built from 15 residues. CDR1 and CDR2 from the germline V gene are LNHDA and SQIVND (reference sequence). Losses at the gene ends were 6 bases for V and 8 bases for J; bases not matched to a gene: 13. The CDR3 region is CASRSGTANGYEQFF. DNA for the CDR3: TGTGCCAGTAGATCCGGGACAGCTAATGGGTATGAGCAGTTCTTC.

The chain recombines TRBV5-4 with TRBJ2-3, with 9 bases fitting TRBD1. V lost 7 bases and J lost 0; bases outside the gene matches: 9. The CDR3 sequence is 16 residues long. Germline V gene lookup returns CDR1 SGHNT and CDR2 YYREEE (reference sequence). For the CDR3, the DNA is TGTGCCAGCCTCTTGGGGACAGGGCATAGCACAGATACGCAGTATTTT. It is translated as CASLLGTGHSTDTQYF.

This clone has a single count. The rearrangement links TRBV4-2 to TRBJ2-3; 11 bases align to TRBD2. This CDR3 is 16 amino acids long. Trimming took 5 bases from V and 0 from J; bases not matched to a gene: 4. The germline V gene has CDR1 LGHNA and CDR2 YNFKEQ. In nucleotides, the CDR3 is TGTGCCAGCAGCTATTTAGCGGGGGGGAGCACAGATACGCAGTATTTT. Translation gives CASSYLAGGSTDTQYF.

V gene TRBV4-1 combines with J gene TRBJ2-5; 13 bases are shared with TRBD2. Per germline, CDR1 MGHRA and CDR2 YSYEKL. The CDR3 covers 16 residues. The J segment lost 3 bases and the V segment lost 4 bases, leaving 5 bases of the junction unmatched. DNA for the CDR3: TGCGCCAGCAGCCGAATACTAGCGGGGGGGAAAGAGACCCAGTACTTC. Residues: CASSRILAGGKETQYF.

This clone was counted a single time. This rearrangement joins TRBV7-2 to TRBJ2-7; TRBD2 aligns across 7 bases. Germline V gene sequence: CDR1 SGHTA, CDR2 FQGNSA. V lost 0 bases and J lost 5; bases outside the gene matches: 10. This CDR3 region has 16 residues. The chain's CDR3 is CASSLAPQGGIDEQYF. As DNA, the CDR3 is TGTGCCAGCAGCTTAGCCCCCCAGGGAGGGATCGACGAGCAGTACTTC.

The rearrangement joins TRBV29-1 to TRBJ2-3, with D perhaps TRBD1 (5 bases). The CDR3 runs 12 residues. The V gene's germline CDR1 is SQVTM and CDR2 ANQGSEA. V shed 7 bases and J shed 4 bases, with 12 bases lying between them. CDR3 residues: CSARGRSDTQYF. CDR3 nucleotides: TGCAGCGCTAGGGGCAGGTCAGATACGCAGTATTTT.

The table lists this clone with a few counts. V is TRBV6-1 and J is TRBJ1-2, with D possibly being TRBD1 (5 bases). Germline lookup yields CDR1 MNHNS and CDR2 SASEGT. Trimming pared 2 bases from V and 0 bases from J, leaving 13 bases between. The CDR3 is 16 amino acids. For the CDR3, the DNA is TGTGCCAGCAGTGAATCGATGACAGCTGCTAACTATGGCTACACCTTC. Protein: CASSESMTAANYGYTF.

The chain employs TRBV19 and TRBJ2-3; 9 nucleotides line up with TRBD2. The germline gives CDR1 LNHDA, CDR2 SQIVND (reference sequence). CDR3 length: 17 amino acids. J gave up 2 bases and V 2 bases, and 8 bases lay outside the gene matches. CDR3 coding DNA: TGTGCCAGTAGTATAAGAGGCGGGAGGGGTAACACAGATACGCAGTATTTT. The encoded protein is CASSIRGGRGNTDTQYF.

The chain uses TRBV6-1 and TRBJ1-1, with no clear D. Trimming removed 3 bases at V and 7 bases at J, with 9 bases between. This CDR3 spans 12 amino acids. Germline CDR1 MNHNS, CDR2 SASEGT. The chain's CDR3 is CASSDFFVEAFF. The CDR3 DNA follows: TGTGCCAGCAGTGATTTTTTCGTTGAAGCTTTCTTT.

The V and J genes are TRBV4-1 and TRBJ2-5; 10 nucleotides align to TRBD2. Losses at the gene ends were 1 base for V and 1 base for J; bases not matched to a gene: 0. The CDR3 has 15 amino acids. Germline V gene data show CDR1 as MGHRA and CDR2 as YSYEKL. CDR3 amino acids: CASSQGTSGQETQYF. CDR3 sequence (DNA): TGCGCCAGCAGCCAAGGGACTAGCGGCCAAGAGACCCAGTACTTC.

The V call is TRBV24-1, the J call TRBJ1-2; perhaps TRBD1 as D (6 bases). Germline V gene lookup returns CDR1 KGHDR and CDR2 SFDVKD. Trimming pared 8 bases from V and 6 bases from J, leaving 15 bases between. The CDR3 is 13 amino acids. DNA for the CDR3: TGTGCCACCAAATCCCAGGGGTCCGATGGCTACACCTTC. Its protein product is CATKSQGSDGYTF.

This chain connects TRBV5-6 to TRBJ1-5; 11 bases agree with TRBD1. Looked up from germline, CDR1 is SGHDT and CDR2 is YYEEEE. The trim removed 4 bases at V and 6 bases at J, leaving 3 bases unmatched. The CDR3 runs to 14 residues. This CDR3 is CASSKDRGRQPQHF. DNA of the CDR3: TGTGCCAGCAGCAAGGACAGGGGGCGTCAGCCCCAGCATTTT.

The V call is TRBV4-3, the J call TRBJ2-7; 10 bases map to TRBD1. Germline CDR1 is LGHNA and CDR2 is YSLEER. Germline trimming cut 2 bases from V and 0 bases from J; bases unmatched to any gene: 7. The CDR3 covers 17 residues. CDR3 bases: TGCGCCAGCAGCCAAAAACTGGACAGGGGGGCCTCCTACGAGCAGTACTTC. Residues: CASSQKLDRGASYEQYF.

This chain joins TRBV5-1 and TRBJ2-5, with 10 positions matching TRBD1. This CDR3 has 15 residues. V was clipped by 5 bases and J by 5 bases; unmatched bases: 9. The germline V gene has CDR1 SGHRS and CDR2 YFSETQ. CDR3 DNA sequence: TGCGCCAGCAGACCCAGACAGGGGGCAGGTGAGACCCAGTACTTC. It specifies CASRPRQGAGETQYF.

V is TRBV7-6 and J is TRBJ2-5, with D possibly TRBD1 on 6 matching bases. V was trimmed by 2 bases and J by 5 bases, leaving 15 bases between them. CDR1 is SGHVS, CDR2 FNYEAQ, per germline. The CDR3 runs 15 residues. The CDR3 sequence: CASSLSPGQKETQYF. CDR3 DNA sequence: TGTGCCAGCAGCTTAAGCCCGGGACAAAAGGAGACCCAGTACTTC.

The rearrangement joins TRBV24-1 to TRBJ2-2; possible D gene TRBD2, 5 bases. Germline values: CDR1 KGHDR, CDR2 SFDVKD. Trimming left V 10 bases short and J 0 bases short, with 11 bases between. CDR3 length: 14 amino acids. CDR3 DNA: TGTGCCACTAGAGGGCAGGCGAACACCGGGGAGCTGTTTTTT. As protein: CATRGQANTGELFF.

This clone was recorded a few times. The CDR3: CASRPTGENTEAFF. CDR3 in DNA: TGTGCCAGCAGACCAACAGGGGAGAACACTGAAGCTTTCTTT. The V and J genes are TRBV7-9 and TRBJ1-1; 7 bases are shared with TRBD1. This CDR3 comprises 14 residues. From germline, CDR1 is SEHNR and CDR2 FQNEAQ (reference sequence). With 6 bases clipped from V and 1 base from J, the junction kept 5 bases outside the gene matches.

The chain uses TRBV2 and TRBJ1-5, with D perhaps matching TRBD1 (6 bases). Trimming took 9 bases from V and 4 from J, leaving 13 bases between them. CDR1 and CDR2 (germline): SNHLY, FYNNEI. CDR3 length equals 13 residues. The CDR3 here is CASTGNLNQPQHF. The CDR3, as DNA: TGTGCCAGTACAGGGAATTTAAATCAGCCCCAGCATTTT. The entire variable domain, with the rest obtained from reference TRBV2 and TRBJ1-5, is as follows: EPEVTQTPSHQVTQMGQEVILRCVPISNHLYFYWYRQILGQKVEFLVSFYNNEISEKSEIFDDQFSVERPDGSNFTLKIRSTKLEDSAMYFCASTGNLNQPQHFGDGTRLSIL.

V is TRBV4-3 and J is TRBJ2-1, with 8 bases lining up with TRBD2. V gave up 1 base and J gave up 8 bases; unmatched junction bases: 13. This CDR3 is 17 amino acids long. Per germline, CDR1 LGHNA and CDR2 YSLEER. The CDR3 protein is CASSQATEAGGTDEQFF. CDR3 bases: TGCGCCAGCAGCCAAGCCACTGAGGCGGGGGGTACGGATGAGCAGTTCTTC.

The chain is built from TRBV15 and TRBJ1-6, with TRBD1 matching over 9 bases. Germline V gene sequence: CDR1 LNHNV, CDR2 YYDKDF (reference sequence). V shed 1 base and J 10 bases; nucleotides not matched to a gene: 5. This CDR3 spans 15 amino acids. The CDR3 nucleotides are TGTGCCACCAGCAGAGGGGGACAGGGACGGTCACCCCTCCACTTT. Its translation: CATSRGGQGRSPLHF.

The chain uses TRBV6-5 and TRBJ2-7, with D possibly TRBD1 on 6 matching bases. Per germline, CDR1 MNHEY and CDR2 SVGAGI. This CDR3 is 13 amino acids long. V was clipped by 2 bases and J by 3 bases, with 8 bases between them. The chain's CDR3 is CASSYEGGYEQYF. The CDR3 DNA follows: TGTGCCAGCAGTTACGAAGGGGGCTACGAGCAGTACTTC.

J is TRBJ2-3 and V is TRBV10-3; D perhaps matches TRBD2 (5 bases). The V gene's germline CDR1 is ENHRY and CDR2 SYGVKD. The germline V and J ends were trimmed by 0 bases and 5 bases, with 15 bases remaining between them. This CDR3 has 16 residues. As DNA, the CDR3 is TGTGCCATCAGTGAGTCGTCCCCCCGGGATGGAGATACGCAGTATTTT. This gives the protein CAISESSPRDGDTQYF.

This clone occurred once. The genes are TRBV5-4 and TRBJ1-2, with TRBD1 matching 12 bases. J gave up 3 bases and V 4 bases, and 4 bases lay outside the gene matches. Looked up from germline, CDR1 is SGHNT and CDR2 is YYREEE (reference sequence). This CDR3 is 15 amino acids long. The CDR3: CASSRDRGQDYGYTF. The CDR3, as DNA: TGTGCCAGCAGCAGGGACAGGGGGCAGGACTATGGCTACACCTTC.